Only one count was recorded for the clone carrying this TCR beta chain. Its antigen is not identified. It was with 60 Vbeta and 13 Jbeta primers that the PCR ran. TCRdb's copy holds only in-frame clones and misses some; the assay was immunoSEQ multiplex PCR. The repertoire holds roughly 130,000 clones, with about 80% as singletons. This CDR3 region has 13 residues. Germline CDR1 SGHDT, CDR2 YYEEEE. The ends were cut back, 3 bases at V and 10 bases at J, with 11 bases in the middle. This sample is part of a study of cytomegalovirus exposure and HLA in healthy donors. Study at large: A data release that came early held some 79 million unique TCRs from HLA-typed donors. The study's findings and limits: It was reported that TCR beta sequences correctly inferred the HLA-A and HLA-B alleles for most subjects.

All the people who gave samples were healthy bone marrow donors. Sequencing was carried out using PBMCs. V is TRBV5-6 and J is TRBJ1-6; the D gene is possibly TRBD1 (6 bases). This sequence was found in a man aged 25-45 years in good health and CMV-seronegative. CDR3 protein: CASSSYRDSPLHF. DNA for the CDR3: TGTGCCAGCAGCTCTTACAGGGACTCACCCCTCCACTTT.